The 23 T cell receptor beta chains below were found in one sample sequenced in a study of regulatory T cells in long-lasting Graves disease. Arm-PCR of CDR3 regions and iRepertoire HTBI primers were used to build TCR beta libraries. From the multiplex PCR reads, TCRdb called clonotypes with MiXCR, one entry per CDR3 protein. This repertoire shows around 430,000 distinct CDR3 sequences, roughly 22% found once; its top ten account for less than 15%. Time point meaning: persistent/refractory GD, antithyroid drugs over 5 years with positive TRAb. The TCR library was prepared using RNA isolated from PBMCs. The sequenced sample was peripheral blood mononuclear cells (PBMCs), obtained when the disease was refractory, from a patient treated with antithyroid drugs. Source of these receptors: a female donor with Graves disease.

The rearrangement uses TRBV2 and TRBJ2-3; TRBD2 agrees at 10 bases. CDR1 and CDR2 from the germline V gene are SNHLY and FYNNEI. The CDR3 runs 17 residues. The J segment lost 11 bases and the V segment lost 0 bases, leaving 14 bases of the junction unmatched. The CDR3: CASSEARGLAGEGVQYF. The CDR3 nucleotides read TGTGCCAGCAGTGAAGCCCGAGGGCTAGCGGGGGAGGGTGTGCAGTATTTT.

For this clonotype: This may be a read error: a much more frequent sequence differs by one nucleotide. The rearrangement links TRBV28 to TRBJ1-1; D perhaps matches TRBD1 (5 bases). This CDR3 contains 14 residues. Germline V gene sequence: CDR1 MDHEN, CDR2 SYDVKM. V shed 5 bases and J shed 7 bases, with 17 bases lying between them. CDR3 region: CASSRGVGESEAFF. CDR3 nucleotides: TGTGCCAGCAGTCGGGGGGTGGGGGAGAGTGAAGCTTTCTTT.

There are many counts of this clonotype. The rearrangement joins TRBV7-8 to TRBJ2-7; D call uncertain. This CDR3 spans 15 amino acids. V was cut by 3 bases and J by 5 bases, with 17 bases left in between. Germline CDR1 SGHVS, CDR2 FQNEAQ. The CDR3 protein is CASSFQTVGVHEQYF. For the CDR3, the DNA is TGTGCCAGCAGCTTTCAGACTGTGGGCGTGCACGAGCAGTACTTC.

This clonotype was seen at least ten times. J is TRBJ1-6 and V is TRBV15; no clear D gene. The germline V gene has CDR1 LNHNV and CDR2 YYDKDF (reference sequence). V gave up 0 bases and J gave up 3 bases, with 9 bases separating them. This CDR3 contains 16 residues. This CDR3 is CATSRDNGIYNSPLHF. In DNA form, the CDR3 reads TGTGCCACCAGCAGAGATAATGGGATCTATAATTCACCCCTCCACTTT.

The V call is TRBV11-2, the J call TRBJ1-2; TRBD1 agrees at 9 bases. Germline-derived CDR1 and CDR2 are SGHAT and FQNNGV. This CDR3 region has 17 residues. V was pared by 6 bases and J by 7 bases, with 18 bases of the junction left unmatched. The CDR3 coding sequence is TGTGCCAGCAGTACCACGGCCAGGACAGGGGACCTCGGTGGCTACACCTTC. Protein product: CASSTTARTGDLGGYTF.

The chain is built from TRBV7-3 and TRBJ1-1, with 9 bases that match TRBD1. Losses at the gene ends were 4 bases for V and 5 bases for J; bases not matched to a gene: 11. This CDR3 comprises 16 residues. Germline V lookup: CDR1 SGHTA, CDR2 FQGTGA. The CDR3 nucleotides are TGTGCCAGCAGCTCTACGCAACAGGGGGCGGTTACTGAAGCTTTCTTT. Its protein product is CASSSTQQGAVTEAFF.

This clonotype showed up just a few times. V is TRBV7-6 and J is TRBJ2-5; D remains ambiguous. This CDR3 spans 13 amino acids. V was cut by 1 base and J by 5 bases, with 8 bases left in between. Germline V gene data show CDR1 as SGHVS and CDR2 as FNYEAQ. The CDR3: CASSLVTRETQYF. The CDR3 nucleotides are TGTGCCAGCAGCTTAGTGACTCGGGAGACCCAGTACTTC.

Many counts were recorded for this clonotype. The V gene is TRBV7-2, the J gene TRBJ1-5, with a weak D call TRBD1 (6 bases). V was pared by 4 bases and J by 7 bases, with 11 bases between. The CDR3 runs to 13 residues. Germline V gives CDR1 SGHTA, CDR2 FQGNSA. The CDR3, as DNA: TGTGCCAGCAGCTCGGACAGTCAACAGCCCCAGCATTTT. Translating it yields CASSSDSQQPQHF.

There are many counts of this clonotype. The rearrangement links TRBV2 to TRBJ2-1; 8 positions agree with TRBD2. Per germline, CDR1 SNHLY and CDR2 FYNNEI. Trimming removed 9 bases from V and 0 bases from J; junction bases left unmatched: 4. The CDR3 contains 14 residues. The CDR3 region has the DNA TGTGCCAGTCTAGCGGGTAGCTCCTACAATGAGCAGTTCTTC. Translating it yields CASLAGSSYNEQFF.

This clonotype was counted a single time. The CDR3 spells CASSQDSSWAVSSGANVLTF. The CDR3 bases are TGCGCCAGCAGCCAAGATAGCAGCTGGGCAGTTAGCTCTGGGGCCAACGTCCTGACTTTC. This sequence joins TRBV4-3 and TRBJ2-6; no clear D gene. Deletions cut 0 bases from V and 0 bases from J, with 18 bases between. The CDR3 sequence is 20 residues long. In germline, CDR1 is LGHNA, CDR2 YSLEER.

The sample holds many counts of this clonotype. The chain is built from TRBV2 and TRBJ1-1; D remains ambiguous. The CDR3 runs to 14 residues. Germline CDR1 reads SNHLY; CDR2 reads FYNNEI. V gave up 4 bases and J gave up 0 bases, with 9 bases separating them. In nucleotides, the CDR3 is TGTGCCAGCAGTGGACTCCAGATGAACACTGAAGCTTTCTTT. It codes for CASSGLQMNTEAFF.

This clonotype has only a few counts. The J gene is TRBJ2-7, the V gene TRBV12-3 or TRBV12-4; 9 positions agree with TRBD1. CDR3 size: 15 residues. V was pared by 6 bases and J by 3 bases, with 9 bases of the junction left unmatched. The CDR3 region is CASSSRDREIYEQYF. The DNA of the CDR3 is TGTGCCAGCAGCTCCCGGGACAGGGAAATCTACGAGCAGTACTTC.

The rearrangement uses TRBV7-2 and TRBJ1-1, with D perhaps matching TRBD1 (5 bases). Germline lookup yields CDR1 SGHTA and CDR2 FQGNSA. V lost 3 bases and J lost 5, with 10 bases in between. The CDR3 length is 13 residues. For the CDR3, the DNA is TGTGCCAGCAGCTTTTTAGGGGAAACTGAAGCTTTCTTT. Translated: CASSFLGETEAFF.

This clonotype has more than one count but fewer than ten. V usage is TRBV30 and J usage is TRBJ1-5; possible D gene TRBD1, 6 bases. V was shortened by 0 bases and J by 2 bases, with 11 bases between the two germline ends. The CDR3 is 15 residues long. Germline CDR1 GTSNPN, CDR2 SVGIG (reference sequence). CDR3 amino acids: CAWSVQYRGNQPQHF. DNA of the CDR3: TGTGCCTGGAGTGTACAGTACAGGGGCAATCAGCCCCAGCATTTT.

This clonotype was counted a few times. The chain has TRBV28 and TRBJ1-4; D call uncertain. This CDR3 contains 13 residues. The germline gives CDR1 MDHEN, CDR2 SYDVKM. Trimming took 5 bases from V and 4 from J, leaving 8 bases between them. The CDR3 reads CASSPRFNEKLFF. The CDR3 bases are TGTGCCAGCAGTCCCCGGTTTAATGAAAAACTGTTTTTT.

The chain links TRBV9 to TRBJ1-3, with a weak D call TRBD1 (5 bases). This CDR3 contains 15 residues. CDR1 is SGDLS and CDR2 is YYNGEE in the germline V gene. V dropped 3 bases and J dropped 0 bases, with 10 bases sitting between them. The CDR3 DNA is TGTGCCAGCAGCGCTGACAGTAGCTCTGGAAACACCATATATTTT. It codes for CASSADSSSGNTIYF.

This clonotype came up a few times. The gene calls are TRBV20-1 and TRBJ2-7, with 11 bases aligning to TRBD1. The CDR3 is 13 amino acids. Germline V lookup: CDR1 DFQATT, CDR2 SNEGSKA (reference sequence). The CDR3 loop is CSAKGQGAYEQYF. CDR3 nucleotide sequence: TGCAGCGCGAAGGGACAGGGGGCCTACGAGCAGTACTTC.

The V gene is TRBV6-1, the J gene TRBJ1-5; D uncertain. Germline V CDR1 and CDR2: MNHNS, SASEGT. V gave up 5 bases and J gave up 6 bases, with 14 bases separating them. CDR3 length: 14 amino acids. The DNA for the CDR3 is TGTGCCAGCAGTCCCGGACCGGGCGTTCAGCCCCAGCATTTT. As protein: CASSPGPGVQPQHF.

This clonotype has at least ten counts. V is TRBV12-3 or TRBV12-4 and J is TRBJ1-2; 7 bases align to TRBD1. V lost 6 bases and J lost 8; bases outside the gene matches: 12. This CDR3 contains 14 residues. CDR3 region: CASSRDLTGNGYTF. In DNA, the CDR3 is TGTGCCAGCAGCCGGGACTTGACAGGGAACGGCTACACCTTC.

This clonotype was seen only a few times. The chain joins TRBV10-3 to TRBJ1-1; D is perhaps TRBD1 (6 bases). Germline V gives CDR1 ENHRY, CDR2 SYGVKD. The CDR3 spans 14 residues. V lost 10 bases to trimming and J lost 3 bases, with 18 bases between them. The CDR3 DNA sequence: TGTGCCAGCAGGGGCAAGCCAAGGGACACTGAAGCTTTCTTT. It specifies CASRGKPRDTEAFF.

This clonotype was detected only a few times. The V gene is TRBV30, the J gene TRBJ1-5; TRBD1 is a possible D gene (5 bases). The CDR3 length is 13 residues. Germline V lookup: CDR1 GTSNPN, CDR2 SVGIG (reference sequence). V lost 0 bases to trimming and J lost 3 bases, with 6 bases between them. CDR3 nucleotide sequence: TGTGCCTGGAGTGTGGACACCAATCAGCCCCAGCATTTT. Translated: CAWSVDTNQPQHF.

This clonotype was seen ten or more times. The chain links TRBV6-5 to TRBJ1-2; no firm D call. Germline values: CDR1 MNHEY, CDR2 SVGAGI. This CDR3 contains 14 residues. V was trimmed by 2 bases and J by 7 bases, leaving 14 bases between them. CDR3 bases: TGTGCCAGCAGTTACAGGGAGCCAAAGGGTGGCTACACCTTC. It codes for CASSYREPKGGYTF.

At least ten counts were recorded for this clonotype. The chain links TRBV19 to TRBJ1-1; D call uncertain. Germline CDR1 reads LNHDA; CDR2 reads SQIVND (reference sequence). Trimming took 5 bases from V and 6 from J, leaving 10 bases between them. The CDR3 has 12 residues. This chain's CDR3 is CASSPINAEAFF. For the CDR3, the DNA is TGTGCCAGTAGTCCTATCAACGCTGAAGCTTTCTTT. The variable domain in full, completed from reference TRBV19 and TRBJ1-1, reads DGGITQSPKYLFRKEGQNVTLSCEQNLNHDAMYWYRQDPGQGLRLIYYSQIVNDFQKGDIAEGYSVSREKKESFPLTVTSAQKNPTAFYLCASSPINAEAFFGQGTRLTVV.